Following are 17 T cell receptor beta chains from one sample sequenced in a study of blood T cell repertoires in COVID-19. The table came from immunoSEQ multiplex PCR; TCRdb's copy has only in-frame clones and leaves some out. The data contain about 240,000 clones, approximately 86% of them seen just once; the ten biggest clones take up 2.6%. Material for sequencing was PBMCs or T cells enriched from blood (not recorded which). These receptor sequences come from a woman in her twenties or thirties with acute COVID-19.

The V gene is TRBV7-8, the J gene TRBJ1-1; tentative D call: TRBD1 (5 bases). The CDR3 sequence is 13 residues long. CDR1 is SGHVS and CDR2 is FQNEAQ in the germline V gene. V dropped 5 bases and J dropped 6 bases, with 13 bases sitting between them. Here the CDR3 reads CASSLSGMAEAFF. Written as DNA, the CDR3 is TGTGCCAGCAGCCTATCAGGGATGGCTGAAGCTTTCTTT.

This chain joins TRBV4-1 and TRBJ1-1; D uncertain. CDR1 and CDR2 (germline): MGHRA, YSYEKL. V lost 3 bases, J lost 5 bases, and 13 bases lay in between. The CDR3 has 14 amino acids. The chain's CDR3 is CASSQTGMATEAFF. CDR3 bases: TGCGCCAGCAGCCAGACGGGGATGGCAACTGAAGCTTTCTTT.

A few counts support this clone. The rearrangement links TRBV2 to TRBJ2-7; 12 bases are a match to TRBD2. Germline V gene lookup returns CDR1 SNHLY and CDR2 FYNNEI. Trimming at V came to 6 bases and at J to 3 bases, leaving 6 bases not matched to a gene. CDR3 length: 15 residues. CDR3 in amino acids: CASSARLAGDYEQYF. In nucleotides, the CDR3 is TGTGCCAGCAGCGCTCGACTAGCGGGGGACTACGAGCAGTACTTC.

V usage is TRBV9 and J usage is TRBJ2-2, with 13 bases matching TRBD2. The CDR3 sequence is 16 residues long. Unmatched junction bases numbered 4, after V lost 4 bases and J lost 4 bases. Germline-derived CDR1 and CDR2 are SGDLS and YYNGEE. The CDR3 bases are TGTGCCAGCAGCCAGCGGACTAGCGGGGGCACCGGGGAGCTGTTTTTT. Amino acid sequence: CASSQRTSGGTGELFF.

J is TRBJ1-1 and V is TRBV15; tentatively, D is TRBD1 (5 bases). Germline-derived CDR1 and CDR2 are LNHNV and YYDKDF (reference sequence). Deletions cut 0 bases from V and 6 bases from J, with 14 bases between. This CDR3 has 15 amino acids. The CDR3 here is CATSRDHQGTAEAFF. DNA for the CDR3: TGTGCCACCAGCAGAGATCATCAGGGTACGGCTGAAGCTTTCTTT. Combining the CDR3 with reference TRBV15 and TRBJ1-1 gives the whole variable domain DAMVIQNPRYQVTQFGKPVTLSCSQTLNHNVMYWYQQKSSQAPKLLFHYYDKDFNNEADTPDNFQSRRPNTSFCFLDIRSPGLGDTAMYLCATSRDHQGTAEAFFGQGTRLTVV.

Only a few counts were recorded for this clone. CDR3 sequence: CAAGTTSQPQHF. Here the CDR3 DNA reads TGTGCCGCCGGGACTACTAGTCAGCCCCAGCATTTT. This rearrangement joins TRBV3-1 (or the pseudogene TRBV3-2) to TRBJ1-5; D might be TRBD1 (5 bases). Germline-derived CDR1 and CDR2 are LGHDT and YNNKEL (reference sequence). Trimming removed 11 bases from V and 6 bases from J, with 14 bases in between. CDR3 length equals 12 residues.

The chain links TRBV20-1 to TRBJ2-7, with a weak D call TRBD2 (6 bases). This CDR3 is 14 amino acids long. Germline V gives CDR1 DFQATT, CDR2 SNEGSKA (reference sequence). Trimming pared 3 bases from V and 2 bases from J, leaving 14 bases between. This CDR3 is CSASPVGLPYEQYF. CDR3 nucleotides: TGCAGTGCTAGTCCCGTGGGACTGCCCTACGAGCAGTACTTC.

The chain has TRBV5-6 and TRBJ2-2, with D possibly being TRBD2 (7 bases). Germline V gives CDR1 SGHDT, CDR2 YYEEEE. This CDR3 region has 16 residues. The V gene lost 4 bases and the J gene lost 5 bases, with 18 bases spanning the gap. In DNA form, the CDR3 reads TGTGCCAGCAGCGGTCTCGGGGGGCTGCATACCGGGGAGCTGTTTTTT. Translation: CASSGLGGLHTGELFF.

The rearrangement links TRBV19 to TRBJ2-7; 8 bases map to TRBD1. CDR1 LNHDA and CDR2 SQIVND come from the germline V gene (reference sequence). The junction had 10 bases not matched to a gene; V was cut back by 3 bases and J by 3 bases. The CDR3 contains 16 residues. The CDR3 here is CASSISGQGKGYEQYF. CDR3 in DNA: TGTGCCAGTAGTATCTCCGGACAGGGTAAAGGCTACGAGCAGTACTTC.

This sequence joins TRBV5-1 and TRBJ1-1, with D maybe TRBD1 (5 bases). V shed 5 bases and J shed 3 bases, with 14 bases lying between them. Germline CDR1 is SGHRS and CDR2 is YFSETQ. The CDR3 consists of 14 residues. The chain's CDR3 is CASRSDIAYTEAFF. The CDR3 DNA reads TGCGCCAGCAGATCGGACATAGCCTACACTGAAGCTTTCTTT.

This chain uses TRBV4-3 with TRBJ2-1; 10 bases map to TRBD2. With 4 bases clipped from V and 9 bases from J, the junction kept 6 bases outside the gene matches. Per the germline V gene, CDR1 is LGHNA and CDR2 is YSLEER. The CDR3 is 14 residues long. The CDR3 DNA sequence: TGCGCCAGCAGCCGGATAGCGGGGGGACCTGAGCAGTTCTTC. It translates to CASSRIAGGPEQFF.

A few counts support this clone. V is TRBV10-3 and J is TRBJ1-1; the match to TRBD1 covers 8 bases. CDR1 and CDR2 (germline): ENHRY, SYGVKD. V shed 3 bases and J 3 bases; nucleotides not matched to a gene: 6. This CDR3 is 15 amino acids long. The CDR3 bases are TGTGCCATCAGTGACTCAGGACAGGGCTACACTGAAGCTTTCTTT. Translated, it gives CAISDSGQGYTEAFF.

This clone occurred once. The J gene is TRBJ1-2, the V gene TRBV10-1, with a possible D match to TRBD1 (5 bases). V gave up 8 bases and J gave up 7 bases, with 17 bases separating them. The CDR3 has 13 residues. The germline CDR1 and CDR2 sequences are WNHNN and SYGVQD (reference sequence). The CDR3 DNA is TGCGCCAGCGGCCAGGAAAGGAGGGGTGGCTACACCTTC. It codes for CASGQERRGGYTF.

This chain connects TRBV30 to TRBJ1-1; D not resolved. V dropped 0 bases and J dropped 4 bases, with 6 bases sitting between them. This CDR3 comprises 12 residues. CDR1 GTSNPN and CDR2 SVGIG come from the germline V gene (reference sequence). The CDR3 sequence: CAWSVGGTEAFF. As DNA, the CDR3 is TGTGCCTGGAGTGTCGGAGGCACTGAAGCTTTCTTT.

This chain links TRBV18 with TRBJ2-2, with 10 bases lining up with TRBD2. Looked up from germline, CDR1 is KGHSH and CDR2 is LQKENI. The CDR3 is 17 residues long. Losses at the gene ends were 6 bases for V and 3 bases for J; bases not matched to a gene: 10. The CDR3 DNA sequence: TGTGCCAGCTCCTCCCTAGCGGGGGCTTCCGACACCGGGGAGCTGTTTTTT. It codes for CASSSLAGASDTGELFF.

The chain uses TRBV2 and TRBJ1-6, with D unclear. The CDR3 loop spans 12 amino acids. CDR1 and CDR2 (germline): SNHLY, FYNNEI. V was pared by 1 base and J by 11 bases, with 6 bases between. CDR3 amino acids: CASSEVAAPLHF. CDR3 nucleotides: TGTGCCAGCAGTGAAGTCGCGGCACCCCTCCACTTT. Together with reference TRBV2 and TRBJ1-6, the CDR3 gives the full variable domain: EPEVTQTPSHQVTQMGQEVILRCVPISNHLYFYWYRQILGQKVEFLVSFYNNEISEKSEIFDDQFSVERPDGSNFTLKIRSTKLEDSAMYFCASSEVAAPLHFGNGTRLTVT.

This sequence joins TRBV15 and TRBJ1-1, with TRBD1 matching over 7 bases. The CDR3 covers 13 residues. V lost 6 bases to trimming and J lost 5 bases; unmatched junction nucleotides: 6. CDR1 LNHNV and CDR2 YYDKDF come from the germline V gene (reference sequence). CDR3 DNA sequence: TGTGCCACCAGTAGGACAGGTAATACTGAAGCTTTCTTT. Its translation is CATSRTGNTEAFF.